This is a list of T cell receptor beta chains from one sample in a study of beta chain features in type 1 diabetes. Sequenced by immunoSEQ multiplex PCR; TCRdb stores in-frame clones only, minus some. The sample consists of around 690,000 clones, approximately 13% of them appearing once. Material for sequencing was naive CD4+ T cells from blood. These receptors came from a man aged 30 to 45 with type 1 diabetes. CDR3s leave out the opening cysteine and the closing phenylalanine or tryptophan. Fields, in order: V gene, clone size, J gene, CDR3 protein. For some rows the clone size is stated as once, few or many, or as a class when expanded; others skip it.

TRBV5-1,few,TRBJ1-4,ASSLGDSWENEKLF
TRBV9,-,TRBJ2-3,ASSVTSQGMKDTQY
TRBV9,-,TRBJ1-2,ASSAFLVEAYGYT
TRBV9,few,TRBJ1-3,ASSVSPASGNTIY
TRBV4-2,few,TRBJ2-7,ASSHPTTGNEQY
TRBV6-5,few,TRBJ2-7,ASSYSRHRGTYEQY
TRBV29-1,-,TRBJ1-1,SVSGQLNTEAF
TRBV2,-,TRBJ2-3,ASSGRGATDTQY
TRBV30,-,TRBJ2-1,AWSVRSGYNEQF
TRBV14,few,TRBJ1-2,ASSLTGTVNYGYT
TRBV10-1,few,TRBJ2-3,ASSENTGESSTDTQY
TRBV11-3,-,TRBJ1-6,ASRQQTGQYNSPLH
TRBV19,-,TRBJ2-6,ASSTEKLPGANVLT
TRBV29-1,few,TRBJ1-4,SVVMQGDTTNEKLF
TRBV11-1,-,TRBJ1-2,ASSSEQIYGYT
TRBV9,-,TRBJ2-5,ASSPGGGPETQY
TRBV2,few,TRBJ2-7,ATRGAASSYEQY
TRBV4-2,-,TRBJ1-2,ASSQDSGGPNYGYT
TRBV28,-,TRBJ2-2,ASVRSDTGELF
TRBV5-6,-,TRBJ2-5,ASGGWSKTQY
TRBV5-6,-,TRBJ2-7,ASSSRGSSYEQY
TRBV25-1,few,TRBJ2-1,ASSIGTSVYNEQF
TRBV7-9,few,TRBJ2-1,ASSLRNEQF
TRBV5-4,few,TRBJ2-5,ASSWDQETQY
TRBV5-1,-,TRBJ2-3,ASSTPDRADTQY
TRBV6-1,-,TRBJ1-4,ASSLQGMDNEKLF
TRBV9,-,TRBJ2-3,ASSVEPWTSSTDTQY
TRBV29-1,few,TRBJ2-4,SVSQDSRAKNIQY
TRBV2,-,TRBJ2-6,ASSYRLSGANVLT
TRBV4-2,few,TRBJ2-4,ASSQDLGTVNIQY
TRBV29-1,few,TRBJ1-3,SVEGGTGGSGNTIY
TRBV7-2,-,TRBJ2-5,ASSLNPAGDGETQY
TRBV15,-,TRBJ2-7,ATSRPTGASDEQY
TRBV21-1,-,TRBJ2-3,ASSIGRGTDTQY
TRBV2,-,TRBJ2-5,ASRDRGETQY
TRBV29-1,few,TRBJ1-1,SVTQGPVNTEAF
TRBV7-2,-,TRBJ1-6,ASRSATGLLPVSPLH
TRBV19,few,TRBJ1-5,ASSIGQGAGGQPQH
TRBV20-1,few,TRBJ2-7,SGQGVYEQY
TRBV28,-,TRBJ2-1,ASSPPGTVYNEQF
TRBV28,few,TRBJ2-7,ASRPGDREAHEQY
TRBV13,few,TRBJ2-1,ASSPGLASYNEQF
TRBV29-1,-,TRBJ1-1,SVEIVSRVGGWDTEAF
TRBV9,-,TRBJ2-1,ASSGSLYNEQF
TRBV25-1,few,TRBJ2-3,ASSEFRASKTDTQY
TRBV7-2,many,TRBJ2-3,ASREGADTQY
TRBV10-2,-,TRBJ2-1,ASSESDTSESSYNEQF